A selection of T cell receptor beta chains follows, all from one sample in a study of T cell responses to AZD1222 COVID-19 vaccine. Sequencing was performed with immunoSEQ multiplex PCR; in TCRdb, only in-frame clones are kept and a portion is missing. The sample lists some 140,000 clones, roughly 89% occurring once. The source material was peripheral blood, sampled on day 0 of AZD1222 vaccination. All receptors derive from an adult in good health. Each CDR3 is given with its conserved first and last residue. D genes are given only for firm matches. Expanded clones get a size class; other rows say once, few or many, or leave the size out.

v_gene	d_gene	j_gene	abundance	CDR3nt	CDR3aa
TRBV6-6	NA	TRBJ1-3	NA	TGTGCCCACAGGGAGGGTGGAAACACCATATATTTT	CAHREGGNTIYF
TRBV9	NA	TRBJ1-4	NA	TGTGCCAGCAGCCCCGTCAAGTGGGGGGATCCTAATGAAAAACTGTTTTTT	CASSPVKWGDPNEKLFF
TRBV29-1	NA	TRBJ1-2	once	TGCAGCGGCCTAGACGGGGCGGAGGGCTACACCTTC	CSGLDGAEGYTF
TRBV4-1	NA	TRBJ1-1	NA	TGCGCCAGCAGCCAAGTAGTTGGAGGAACAAGCACTGAAGCTTTCTTT	CASSQVVGGTSTEAFF
TRBV9	NA	TRBJ1-6	NA	TGTGCCAGCAGCGTAGGAGGAGAGGGGTCACCCCTCCACTTT	CASSVGGEGSPLHF
TRBV19	NA	TRBJ1-1	NA	TGTGCCAGTAGTAGCAGGGTTTCCGAAGCTTTCTTT	CASSSRVSEAFF
TRBV7-2	NA	TRBJ2-1	NA	TGTGCCAGCAGCCTCGGGACCCTCTCCTACAATGAGCAGTTCTTC	CASSLGTLSYNEQFF
TRBV3-1/TRBV3-2	TRBD2	TRBJ2-7	NA	TGTGCCAGCAGCCAAGGCTTCCTAGCGGGAATCGAGCAGTACTTC	CASSQGFLAGIEQYF
TRBV5-4	NA	TRBJ2-7	NA	TGTGCCAGCAGCGCCTCGGACTCCTCCTACGAGCAGTACTTC	CASSASDSSYEQYF
TRBV7-3	TRBD2	TRBJ2-3	NA	TGTGCCAGCAGCTTACTAGCGGGAAGCACAGATACGCAGTATTTT	CASSLLAGSTDTQYF
TRBV4-3	NA	TRBJ2-1	NA	TGCGCCAGCAGCCCAGCCCTTGGGGCCTACAATGAGCAGTTCTTC	CASSPALGAYNEQFF
TRBV18	TRBD1	TRBJ1-5	NA	TGTGCCAGCTCACCAGCCGGGACAGCTAATCAGCCCCAGCATTTT	CASSPAGTANQPQHF
TRBV15	NA	TRBJ1-1	NA	TGTGCCACCAGCAGAGATTGGATAATCCGTCAACGATGGGACACTGAAGCTTTCTTT	CATSRDWIIRQRWDTEAFF
TRBV6-5	NA	TRBJ1-5	NA	TGTGCCAGCAGAGGAGCAACAGGAGGAGATCAGCCCCAGCATTTT	CASRGATGGDQPQHF
TRBV18	TRBD2	TRBJ2-4	NA	TGTGCCAGCTCACCCGAGGGGCTAGCGGGGTTTCAGTACTTC	CASSPEGLAGFQYF
TRBV5-4	NA	TRBJ2-3	many	TGTGCCAGCAGCTTGGGGAGCGGGCGCACAGATACGCAGTATTTT	CASSLGSGRTDTQYF
TRBV4-1	TRBD2	TRBJ2-1	NA	TGCGCCAGCAGCCAAGGATGGGGCCCTAGCGGGGGCTACAATGAGCAGTTCTTC	CASSQGWGPSGGYNEQFF
TRBV11-3	TRBD2	TRBJ2-1	NA	TGTGCCAGCAGCTTCGGACTAGCGGGAGATGAGCAGTTCTTC	CASSFGLAGDEQFF
TRBV5-4	NA	TRBJ1-2	NA	TGTGCCAGCAGCTTGATCGACCCCGGACCCTATGGCTACACCTTC	CASSLIDPGPYGYTF
TRBV7-2	NA	TRBJ2-5	NA	TGTGCCAGCAGCTTGGGGGGATACCAAGAGACCCAGTACTTC	CASSLGGYQETQYF
TRBV19	NA	TRBJ1-1	NA	TGTGCCAGCTTACCTGGGCCGGGGAGAGGCATCAATGAAGCTTTCTTT	CASLPGPGRGINEAFF
TRBV5-4	NA	TRBJ2-6	NA	TGTGCCAGCAGCTTGTTCCCCGACGGAACTGGGGCCAACGTCCTGACTTTC	CASSLFPDGTGANVLTF
TRBV30	NA	TRBJ1-6	NA	TGTGCCTGGAGTAAGTTAACACTCCGAGATTCACCCCTCCACTTT	CAWSKLTLRDSPLHF
TRBV7-8	TRBD1	TRBJ2-7	NA	TGTGCCAGCAGCTTAGCCGGGACAGGGGAAGTCTCCTACGAGCAGTACTTC	CASSLAGTGEVSYEQYF
TRBV3-1/TRBV3-2	NA	TRBJ1-1	few	TGTGCCAGCAGCCAATCTCTCGCTGTCTCTGAAGCTTTCTTT	CASSQSLAVSEAFF
TRBV12-3/TRBV12-4	NA	TRBJ2-7	NA	TGTGCCAGCAGTTTAGAGTCAGCCTACGAGCAGTACTTC	CASSLESAYEQYF
TRBV11-2	TRBD1	TRBJ2-7	NA	TGTGCCAGCAGCACCTACAGGGGGCAATTTGTCTACGAGCAGTACTTC	CASSTYRGQFVYEQYF
TRBV7-9	NA	TRBJ1-1	NA	TGTGCCAGCAGCTTCTCGACCAACACTGAAGCTTTCTTT	CASSFSTNTEAFF
TRBV7-9	TRBD1	TRBJ2-2	many	TGTGCCAGCAGCTTAGCCGGTACAGGGGCGTTCGCGAACACCGGGGAGCTGTTTTTT	CASSLAGTGAFANTGELFF
TRBV7-8	NA	TRBJ1-6	NA	TGTGCCAGCAGCTTAGGGAGGGGCCGGAGCTCCTATAATTCACCCCTCCACTTT	CASSLGRGRSSYNSPLHF
TRBV6-2/TRBV6-3	NA	TRBJ1-5	NA	TGTGCCAGCAGTTATAGTCGGGGGCAAGGCAATCAGCCCCAGCATTTT	CASSYSRGQGNQPQHF
TRBV2	NA	TRBJ1-2	NA	TGTGCCAGCGTTTGGCCGGGGGGCTACACCTTC	CASVWPGGYTF
TRBV7-3	NA	TRBJ2-1	NA	TGTGCCAGCAGCCTAGCCGCCGACTCCTACAATGAGCAGTTCTTC	CASSLAADSYNEQFF
TRBV19	NA	TRBJ1-1	once	TGTGCCAGTAAAGGGGACCCCGTTAGTGAAGCTTTCTTT	CASKGDPVSEAFF
TRBV15	NA	TRBJ2-1	NA	TGTGCCACCAGCATTGATCCCGGTAATGAGCAGTTCTTC	CATSIDPGNEQFF
TRBV30	TRBD2	TRBJ2-3	NA	TGTGCCTGGAGTGTAGGCCCGGGGGGGACAGATACGCAGTATTTT	CAWSVGPGGTDTQYF
TRBV19	NA	TRBJ2-2	NA	TGTGCCAGTAGTTCACTAGCAGACGACACCGGGGAGCTGTTTTTT	CASSSLADDTGELFF
TRBV2	NA	TRBJ2-1	few	TGTGCCAGCAAGGGTAGCGGCGCCTACAATGAGCAGTTCTTC	CASKGSGAYNEQFF
TRBV5-1	NA	TRBJ2-7	NA	TGCGCCAGCAGCTTGTTGGGGTCCTACGAGCAGTACTTC	CASSLLGSYEQYF
TRBV19	NA	TRBJ1-2	NA	TGTGCCAGTAGCATCAGTGAATCTAACTATGGCTACACCTTC	CASSISESNYGYTF
TRBV24-1	TRBD1	TRBJ2-7	NA	TGTGCCACCAGGGGGACAGGGCGAGGGGAGCAGTACTTC	CATRGTGRGEQYF
TRBV19	NA	TRBJ1-5	NA	TGTGCCAGTAGTGACCCGTTGGTCCGGCAAGGCAATCAGCCCCAGCATTTT	CASSDPLVRQGNQPQHF
TRBV21-1	NA	TRBJ1-1	NA	TGTGCCAGCAGGCTGGACAGATCGAACACTGAAGCTTTCTTT	CASRLDRSNTEAFF
TRBV29-1	TRBD2	TRBJ2-1	once	TGCAGCGTTGCTTTGGGACTAGCGGGTACCCGGGGTGAGCAGTTCTTC	CSVALGLAGTRGEQFF
TRBV5-1	TRBD2	TRBJ2-1	NA	TGCGCCAGCAAACTAGCGAGGTACAATGAGCAGTTCTTC	CASKLARYNEQFF
TRBV9	TRBD1	TRBJ2-3	NA	TGTGCCAGCAGCGTACAGGGGGAGTGGACAGATACGCAGTATTTT	CASSVQGEWTDTQYF
TRBV24-1	TRBD2	TRBJ2-5	NA	TGTGCCACCAGTGATCGGGGACTAGCACAAGAGACCCAGTACTTC	CATSDRGLAQETQYF
TRBV19	NA	TRBJ1-1	NA	TGTGCCACCACCAGGGCCACTGAAGCTTTCTTT	CATTRATEAFF
TRBV6-2/TRBV6-3	NA	TRBJ1-5	NA	TGTGCCAGCAGTTTCATACAGGGTCTCTCGCAGCCCCAGCATTTT	CASSFIQGLSQPQHF
TRBV12-3/TRBV12-4	NA	TRBJ1-1	NA	TGTGCCAGCAGTCTAACAGGTTACACTGAAGCTTTCTTT	CASSLTGYTEAFF
TRBV6-2/TRBV6-3	NA	TRBJ1-5	NA	TGTGCCAGCAGTTACTCGTCTTTAAGATACAATCAGCCCCAGCATTTT	CASSYSSLRYNQPQHF
TRBV28	TRBD1	TRBJ1-5	NA	TGTGCCAGCAGCCCAACCCGGACAGGGTACGATCAGCCCCAGCATTTT	CASSPTRTGYDQPQHF
TRBV6-2/TRBV6-3	NA	TRBJ2-5	NA	TGTGCCAGCAGTTACACCCCGCTTCCGGGGACCCAGTACTTC	CASSYTPLPGTQYF
TRBV7-2	NA	TRBJ2-7	once	TGTGCCAGCAGCACGCGTCGGGCGGGACGGTCGGGGGAGCAGTACTTC	CASSTRRAGRSGEQYF
TRBV6-5	TRBD2	TRBJ2-5	NA	TGTGCCAGCAGCCGAACGACTAGCGGACAAGAGACCCAGTACTTC	CASSRTTSGQETQYF
TRBV3-1/TRBV3-2	NA	TRBJ1-6	NA	TGTGCCAGCAGCCAAGGGGTTTACAAAGATCGGGATTCACCCCTCCACTTT	CASSQGVYKDRDSPLHF
TRBV19	TRBD1	TRBJ2-3	NA	TGTGCCAGTAGTATAGTGGACAGGGGACCCACAGATACGCAGTATTTT	CASSIVDRGPTDTQYF
TRBV9	NA	TRBJ1-4	NA	TGTGCCAGCAGCTGGGACCCAACTAATGAAAAACTGTTTTTT	CASSWDPTNEKLFF